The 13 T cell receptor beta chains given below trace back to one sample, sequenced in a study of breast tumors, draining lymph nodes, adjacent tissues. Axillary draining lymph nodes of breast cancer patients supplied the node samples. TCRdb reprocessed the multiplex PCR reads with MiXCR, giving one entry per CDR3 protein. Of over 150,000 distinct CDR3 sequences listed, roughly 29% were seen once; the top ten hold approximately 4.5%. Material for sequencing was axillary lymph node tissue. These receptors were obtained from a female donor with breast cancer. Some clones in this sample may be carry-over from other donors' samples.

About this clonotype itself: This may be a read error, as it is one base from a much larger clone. The CDR3 protein is CASGLRQGAHEKLFF. CDR3 sequence (DNA): TGTGCCAGCGGCCTAAGACAGGGGGCGCATGAAAAACTGTTTTTT. The chain employs TRBV3-1 and TRBJ1-4; 10 nucleotides align to TRBD1. The J segment lost 6 bases and the V segment lost 8 bases, leaving 9 bases of the junction unmatched. The germline gives CDR1 LGHDT, CDR2 YNNKEL (reference sequence). This CDR3 contains 15 residues.

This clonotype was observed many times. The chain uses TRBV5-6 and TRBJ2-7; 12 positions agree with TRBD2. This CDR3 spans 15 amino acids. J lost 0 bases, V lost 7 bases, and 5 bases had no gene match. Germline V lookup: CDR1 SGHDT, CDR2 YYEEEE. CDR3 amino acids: CASDLAGGLSYEQYF. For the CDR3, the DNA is TGTGCCAGCGACCTAGCGGGGGGGCTCTCCTACGAGCAGTACTTC.

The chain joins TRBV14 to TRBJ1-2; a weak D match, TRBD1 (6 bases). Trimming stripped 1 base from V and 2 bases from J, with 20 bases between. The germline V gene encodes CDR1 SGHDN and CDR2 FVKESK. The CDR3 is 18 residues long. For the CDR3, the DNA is TGTGCCAGCAGCCAAGCGAGGGGGGGGAACCCAAAAAACTATGGCTACACCTTC. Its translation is CASSQARGGNPKNYGYTF.

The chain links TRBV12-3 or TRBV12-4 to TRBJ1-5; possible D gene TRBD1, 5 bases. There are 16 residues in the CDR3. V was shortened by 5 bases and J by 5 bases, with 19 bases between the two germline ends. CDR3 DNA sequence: TGTGCCAGCAGTCCACGAAAGAGGGGAAGCGATCAGCCCCAGCATTTT. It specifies CASSPRKRGSDQPQHF.

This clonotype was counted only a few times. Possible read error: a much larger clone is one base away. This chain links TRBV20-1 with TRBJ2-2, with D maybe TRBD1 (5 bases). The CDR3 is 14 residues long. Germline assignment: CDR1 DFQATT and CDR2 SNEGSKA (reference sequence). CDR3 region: CSARDRESTAELFF. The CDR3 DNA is TGCAGTGCTAGAGACAGGGAAAGCACCGCGGAGCTGTTTTTT.

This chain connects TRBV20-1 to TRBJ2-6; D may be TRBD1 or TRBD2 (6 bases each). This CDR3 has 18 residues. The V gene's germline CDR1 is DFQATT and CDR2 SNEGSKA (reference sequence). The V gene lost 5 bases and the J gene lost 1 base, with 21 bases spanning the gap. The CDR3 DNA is TGCAGTGCTTCTCAAGGAGGGGGGCGCGCTTCTGGGGCCAACGTCCTGACTTTC. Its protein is CSASQGGGRASGANVLTF.

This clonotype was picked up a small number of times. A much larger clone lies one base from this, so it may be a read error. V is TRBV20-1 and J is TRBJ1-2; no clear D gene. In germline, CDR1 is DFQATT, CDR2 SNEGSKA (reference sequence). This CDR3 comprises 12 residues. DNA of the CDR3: TGCAGTGCTAGTGGCGCACTCTATGGCTCCACCTTC. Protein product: CSASGALYGSTF.

In DNA form, the CDR3 reads TGTGCCAGCAGCCTGCAGAGGGCGGCTAATGAAAAACTGTTTTTT. Amino acid sequence: CASSLQRAANEKLFF. V usage is TRBV7-2 and J usage is TRBJ1-4, with D uncertain. The CDR3 covers 15 residues. Per germline, CDR1 SGHTA and CDR2 FQGNSA. V dropped 5 bases and J dropped 3 bases, with 13 bases sitting between them.

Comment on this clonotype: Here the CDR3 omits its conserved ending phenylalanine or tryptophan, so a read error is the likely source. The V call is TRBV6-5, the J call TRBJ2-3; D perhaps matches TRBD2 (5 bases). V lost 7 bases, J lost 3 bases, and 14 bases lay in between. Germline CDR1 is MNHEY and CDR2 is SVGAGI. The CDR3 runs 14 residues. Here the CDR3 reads CASKGALETDTQYL. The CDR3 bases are TGTGCCAGCAAGGGCGCACTAGAGACAGATACGCAGTATCTT.

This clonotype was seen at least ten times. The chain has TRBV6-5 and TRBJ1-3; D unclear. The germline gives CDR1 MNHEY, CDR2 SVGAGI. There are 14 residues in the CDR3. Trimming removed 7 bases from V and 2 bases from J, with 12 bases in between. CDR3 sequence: CASKQKVTGNTIYF. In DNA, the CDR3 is TGTGCCAGCAAACAAAAAGTAACTGGAAACACCATATATTTT.

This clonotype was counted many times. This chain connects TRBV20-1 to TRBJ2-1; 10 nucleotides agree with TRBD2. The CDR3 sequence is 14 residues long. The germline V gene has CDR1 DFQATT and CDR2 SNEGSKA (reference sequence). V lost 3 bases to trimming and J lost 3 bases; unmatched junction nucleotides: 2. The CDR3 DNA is TGCAGTGCTAGTCCTAGCGGGAGCTACAATGAGCAGTTCTTC. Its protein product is CSASPSGSYNEQFF.

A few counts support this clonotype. The DNA of the CDR3 is TGTGCCAGCTCAGGCAGACAGGGGGTGATTAATGAGCAGTTCTTC. Translated, it gives CASSGRQGVINEQFF. The rearrangement uses TRBV18 and TRBJ2-1, with 9 bases matching TRBD1. Unmatched junction bases numbered 9, after V lost 5 bases and J lost 7 bases. This CDR3 has 15 amino acids. Germline loops: CDR1 KGHSH, CDR2 LQKENI.

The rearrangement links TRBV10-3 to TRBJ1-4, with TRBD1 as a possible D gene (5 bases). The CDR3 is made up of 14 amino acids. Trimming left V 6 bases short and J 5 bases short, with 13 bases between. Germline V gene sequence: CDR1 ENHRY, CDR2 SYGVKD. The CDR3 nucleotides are TGTGCCATCAGCGGGGGAAGAGACAATGAAAAACTGTTTTTT. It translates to CAISGGRDNEKLFF.